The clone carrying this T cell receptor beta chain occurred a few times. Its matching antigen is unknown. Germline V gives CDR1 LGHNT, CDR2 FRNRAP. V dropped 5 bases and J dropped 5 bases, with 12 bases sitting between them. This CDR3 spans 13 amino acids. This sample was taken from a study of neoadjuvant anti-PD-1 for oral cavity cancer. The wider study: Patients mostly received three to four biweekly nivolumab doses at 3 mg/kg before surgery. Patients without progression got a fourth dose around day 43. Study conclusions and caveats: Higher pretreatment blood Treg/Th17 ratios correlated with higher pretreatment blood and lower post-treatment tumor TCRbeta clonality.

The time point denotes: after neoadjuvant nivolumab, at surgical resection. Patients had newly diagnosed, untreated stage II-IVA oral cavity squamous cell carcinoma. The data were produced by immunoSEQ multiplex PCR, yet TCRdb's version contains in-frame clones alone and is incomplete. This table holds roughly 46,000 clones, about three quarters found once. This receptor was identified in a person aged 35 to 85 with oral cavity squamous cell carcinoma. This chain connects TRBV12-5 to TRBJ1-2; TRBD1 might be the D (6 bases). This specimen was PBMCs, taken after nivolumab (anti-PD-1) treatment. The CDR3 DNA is TGTGCTAGTGGTGAGGGGGGGCCTTATGGCTACACCTTC. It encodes CASGEGGPYGYTF.